What follows are 8 T cell receptor beta chains derived from one specimen sequenced in a study of cytomegalovirus exposure and HLA in healthy donors. A multiplex PCR was run with 60 Vbeta primers and 13 Jbeta primers. TCRdb keeps only in-frame clones here, not all; method: immunoSEQ multiplex PCR. The sample has 100,000 to 150,000 clones, 65% to 80% seen once. The sample was PBMCs. The receptors here all came from a woman aged 55-69 years in good health and CMV-seropositive.

This chain connects TRBV6-5 to TRBJ2-7; 7 bases agree with TRBD1. Germline V lookup: CDR1 MNHEY, CDR2 SVGAGI. Trimming took 5 bases from V and 6 from J; bases not matched to a gene: 10. The CDR3 is 14 residues long. Here the CDR3 DNA reads TGTGCCAGCAGTGAACGGCAGGGGGTGAGCGAGCAGTACTTC. Protein sequence: CASSERQGVSEQYF.

The V gene is TRBV29-1, the J gene TRBJ2-7; 12 nucleotides line up with TRBD1. J was trimmed by 5 bases and V by 6 bases; bases with no gene match: 5. The CDR3 has 13 amino acids. Per germline, CDR1 SQVTM and CDR2 ANQGSEA. CDR3 DNA: TGCAGCGTCGGTGGGACAGGGGGCAACGAGCAGTACTTC. This sequence encodes CSVGGTGGNEQYF.

This clone has only a few counts. The chain carries TRBV6-5 and TRBJ2-7; the D gene is possibly TRBD2 (6 bases). V lost 2 bases to trimming and J lost 3 bases, with 14 bases between them. Looked up from germline, CDR1 is MNHEY and CDR2 is SVGAGI. The CDR3 has 15 amino acids. The CDR3 nucleotides are TGTGCCAGCAGTTACGAGGGGTCGGGGGTCTACGAGCAGTACTTC. Translation: CASSYEGSGVYEQYF.

The chain links TRBV27 to TRBJ2-3, with D perhaps matching TRBD2 (5 bases). The germline gives CDR1 MNHEY, CDR2 SMNVEV (reference sequence). The CDR3 runs 13 residues. V dropped 8 bases and J dropped 2 bases, with 11 bases sitting between them. In nucleotides, the CDR3 is TGTGCCAGCCATGAGCGGACCACAGATACGCAGTATTTT. Its protein product is CASHERTTDTQYF.

CDR3 nucleotides: TGTGCCTGGGGGTTTTCAGCGCTCGGGGACGAGCAGTACTTC. Protein sequence: CAWGFSALGDEQYF. The chain carries TRBV30 and TRBJ2-7, with D tentatively TRBD2 (5 bases). The CDR3 runs to 14 residues. Looked up from germline, CDR1 is GTSNPN and CDR2 is SVGIG (reference sequence). V was clipped by 5 bases and J by 5 bases, with 19 bases between them.

The count of this clone is one. The chain joins TRBV5-1 to TRBJ1-1; no reliable D call. The germline gives CDR1 SGHRS, CDR2 YFSETQ. Trimming shortened V by 1 base and J by 1 base, and 5 bases separated the two germline ends. The CDR3 totals 13 residues. The CDR3 nucleotides are TGCGCCAGCAGCTTGTTATCGAACACTGAAGCTTTCTTT. It yields the protein CASSLLSNTEAFF.

With regard to this clone: The same CDR3 can be traced to other DNA sequences in this sample. V is TRBV7-2 and J is TRBJ2-3; D may be TRBD2 (5 bases). The germline CDR1 and CDR2 sequences are SGHTA and FQGNSA. V dropped 0 bases and J dropped 0 bases, with 7 bases sitting between them. CDR3 size: 15 residues. This chain's CDR3 is CASSLARASTDTQYF. CDR3 nucleotide sequence: TGTGCCAGCAGCTTAGCGCGGGCGAGCACAGATACGCAGTATTTT.

This clone was detected once. The rearrangement joins TRBV19 to TRBJ1-4; the D is unclear. V dropped 8 bases and J dropped 10 bases, with 20 bases sitting between them. This CDR3 spans 14 amino acids. Germline V gives CDR1 LNHDA, CDR2 SQIVND (reference sequence). CDR3: CASSSAGLYGKLFF. The CDR3 DNA reads TGTGCCAGTTCCTCTGCTGGGCTTTATGGAAAACTGTTTTTT.